A single sample is the source of the 17 T cell receptor beta chains below, sequenced in a study of control samples from healthy donors and cancer patients. The assay was immunoSEQ multiplex PCR, and TCRdb's table has in-frame clones only and misses some. The repertoire holds over 70,000 clones, with less than 90% as singletons. The material sequenced was PBMCs. The receptors derive from a woman between 50 and 59 years old with colorectal cancer.

The chain uses TRBV27 and TRBJ2-1; 9 bases align to TRBD1. The germline V gene has CDR1 MNHEY and CDR2 SMNVEV (reference sequence). The CDR3 consists of 14 residues. Trimming cost V 6 bases and J 5 bases; bases outside gene matches: 5. CDR3 in amino acids: CASSPGQGNNEQFF. CDR3 DNA sequence: TGTGCCAGCAGCCCGGGACAGGGAAACAATGAGCAGTTCTTC.

V is TRBV2 and J is TRBJ2-3; D remains ambiguous. This CDR3 contains 12 residues. The V end lost 8 bases, the J end lost 0 bases, and 6 bases lay between the germline ends. The V gene's germline CDR1 is SNHLY and CDR2 FYNNEI. CDR3: CASGKSTDTQYF. CDR3 in DNA: TGTGCCAGCGGGAAAAGCACAGATACGCAGTATTTT.

This chain uses TRBV2 with TRBJ2-1; tentative D call: TRBD2 (5 bases). Germline lookup yields CDR1 SNHLY and CDR2 FYNNEI. The CDR3 is 13 amino acids. V was cut by 7 bases and J by 4 bases, with 11 bases left in between. CDR3 nucleotide sequence: TGTGCCAGCATGGCCAGGACTTACAATGAGCAGTTCTTC. This codes for CASMARTYNEQFF.

The chain carries TRBV5-1 and TRBJ1-6; 9 bases map to TRBD1. The CDR3 contains 14 residues. Germline lookup yields CDR1 SGHRS and CDR2 YFSETQ. V was pared by 5 bases and J by 9 bases, with 6 bases of the junction left unmatched. CDR3 in amino acids: CASSMDRGSSPLHF. The CDR3 DNA reads as TGCGCCAGCAGTATGGACAGGGGTAGTTCACCCCTCCACTTT.

This clone was detected only once. The chain uses TRBV21-1 and TRBJ2-3; the table assigns TRBD2, which was not confirmed against the DNA. TRBV21-1 is given as a pseudogene. This CDR3 is 15 amino acids long. This CDR3 is CATPTSGCRWDTQYF. CDR3 nucleotide sequence: TGTGCCACTCCGACTAGCGGGTGTCGGTGGGATACGCAGTATTTT.

V and J are TRBV18 and TRBJ1-1; no clear D gene. Germline assignment: CDR1 KGHSH and CDR2 LQKENI. This CDR3 region has 14 residues. V lost 6 bases to trimming and J lost 7 bases, with 18 bases between them. CDR3 protein: CASSRPVLRSEAFF. DNA of the CDR3: TGTGCCAGCTCCAGACCGGTACTTCGTAGTGAAGCTTTCTTT. Filled out from reference TRBV18 and TRBJ1-1, the complete variable domain reads NAGVMQNPRHLVRRRGQEARLRCSPMKGHSHVYWYRQLPEEGLKFMVYLQKENIIDESGMPKERFSAEFPKEGPSILRIQQVVRGDSAAYFCASSRPVLRSEAFFGQGTRLTVV.

The chain links TRBV7-2 to TRBJ2-3; D is ambiguous. The V and J ends lost 1 base and 7 bases respectively, with 12 bases between them. The CDR3 has 14 amino acids. Germline V gene lookup returns CDR1 SGHTA and CDR2 FQGNSA. The CDR3 region is CASSLGGLGNTQYF. The CDR3 DNA follows: TGTGCCAGCAGCTTAGGCGGCCTAGGGAATACGCAGTATTTT.

V and J are TRBV7-2 and TRBJ1-1, with 8 bases lining up with TRBD1. The germline V gene encodes CDR1 SGHTA and CDR2 FQGNSA. There are 16 residues in the CDR3. The J segment lost 0 bases and the V segment lost 5 bases, leaving 8 bases of the junction unmatched. In DNA form, the CDR3 reads TGTGCCAGCAGCCCAGGACAGGGACGCATGAACACTGAAGCTTTCTTT. This translates into CASSPGQGRMNTEAFF. The full variable domain, in which reference TRBV7-2 and TRBJ1-1 provide the parts outside the CDR3, is GAGVSQSPSNKVTEKGKDVELRCDPISGHTALYWYRQSLGQGLEFLIYFQGNSAPDKSGLPSDRFSAERTGGSVSTLTIQRTQQEDSAVYLCASSPGQGRMNTEAFFGQGTRLTVV.

This chain joins TRBV5-1 and TRBJ1-1, with D perhaps TRBD1 (5 bases). Trimming removed 3 bases at V and 1 base at J, with 10 bases between. The germline V gene encodes CDR1 SGHRS and CDR2 YFSETQ. The CDR3 length is 14 residues. The CDR3 protein is CASSWMDTNTEAFF. The CDR3 bases are TGCGCCAGCAGCTGGATGGACACGAACACTGAAGCTTTCTTT.

V usage is TRBV19 and J usage is TRBJ2-4; D call uncertain. V lost 5 bases, J lost 0 bases, and 8 bases lay in between. Per germline, CDR1 LNHDA and CDR2 SQIVND (reference sequence). CDR3 length equals 14 residues. CDR3 nucleotides: TGTGCCAGTAGTTTCACATTAGCCAAAAACATTCAGTACTTC. Translated, it gives CASSFTLAKNIQYF. The whole variable domain, filled in from reference TRBV19 and TRBJ2-4, reads DGGITQSPKYLFRKEGQNVTLSCEQNLNHDAMYWYRQDPGQGLRLIYYSQIVNDFQKGDIAEGYSVSREKKESFPLTVTSAQKNPTAFYLCASSFTLAKNIQYFGAGTRLSVL.

V and J are TRBV9 and TRBJ1-1, with D possibly being TRBD1 (5 bases). The V end was cut by 4 bases, the J end by 1 base, with 11 bases between. Germline V gene lookup returns CDR1 SGDLS and CDR2 YYNGEE. This CDR3 is built from 14 residues. The CDR3 loop is CASSPPGGNTEAFF. DNA for the CDR3: TGTGCCAGCAGCCCCCCCGGGGGGAACACTGAAGCTTTCTTT.

This chain connects TRBV19 to TRBJ1-2; no definite D call. CDR1 and CDR2 (germline): LNHDA, SQIVND (reference sequence). The CDR3 has 12 amino acids. V lost 6 bases and J 4 bases, leaving 9 bases between the germline ends. DNA for the CDR3: TGTGCCAGTAGAGGGTCGGGCTATGGCTACACCTTC. Translation gives CASRGSGYGYTF. Supplemented by reference TRBV19 and TRBJ1-2, the full variable domain reads DGGITQSPKYLFRKEGQNVTLSCEQNLNHDAMYWYRQDPGQGLRLIYYSQIVNDFQKGDIAEGYSVSREKKESFPLTVTSAQKNPTAFYLCASRGSGYGYTFGSGTRLTVV.

The rearrangement uses TRBV12-3 or TRBV12-4 and TRBJ2-7; the D gene is possibly TRBD1 (6 bases). This CDR3 contains 12 residues. V was shortened by 3 bases and J by 6 bases, with 9 bases between the two germline ends. The CDR3 protein is CASSFTGREQYV. The CDR3 region has the DNA TGTGCCAGCAGTTTTACAGGGCGCGAGCAGTACGTC.

The chain employs TRBV6-5 and TRBJ2-7, with TRBD2 matching over 7 bases. V shed 6 bases and J 1 base; nucleotides not matched to a gene: 3. Germline V gene data show CDR1 as MNHEY and CDR2 as SVGAGI. This CDR3 comprises 13 residues. In DNA, the CDR3 is TGTGCCAGCAGGAGGGGAGGGTCCTACGAGCAGTACGTC. It yields the protein CASRRGGSYEQYV.

V and J are TRBV3-1 (or the pseudogene TRBV3-2) and TRBJ2-5, with 7 bases aligning to TRBD2. The CDR3 runs 15 residues. Looked up from germline, CDR1 is LGHDT and CDR2 is YNNKEL (reference sequence). V was clipped by 4 bases and J by 2 bases; unmatched bases: 7. DNA for the CDR3: TGTGCCAGCAGCCTCGGACGTAGCGGGCAAGAGACCCAGTACTTC. Residues: CASSLGRSGQETQYF.

V usage is TRBV29-1 and J usage is TRBJ2-5; 8 positions agree with TRBD1. The germline V gene has CDR1 SQVTM and CDR2 ANQGSEA. This CDR3 spans 15 amino acids. Trimming took 5 bases from V and 1 from J; bases not matched to a gene: 9. Here the CDR3 DNA reads TGCAGCGTTAAGGACAGGGCGCCCATCCAAGAGACCCAGTACTTC. Its protein product is CSVKDRAPIQETQYF. The full variable domain, rest sourced from reference TRBV29-1 and TRBJ2-5, is SAVISQKPSRDICQRGTSLTIQCQVDSQVTMMFWYRQQPGQSLTLIATANQGSEATYESGFVIDKFPISRPNLTFSTLTVSNMSPEDSSIYLCSVKDRAPIQETQYFGPGTRLLVL.

This chain uses TRBV6-5 with TRBJ1-6; tentative D call: TRBD1 (5 bases). The CDR3 covers 13 residues. The V end was cut by 10 bases, the J end by 14 bases, with 21 bases between. Germline CDR1 is MNHEY and CDR2 is SVGAGI. Written as DNA, the CDR3 is TGTGCCATTACGGAGAGGATGGGGGGGGCCCTCCACTTT. Protein sequence: CAITERMGGALHF.